Below, 32 T cell receptor beta chains from the same sample are listed, as sequenced in a study of cytomegalovirus exposure and HLA in healthy donors (dated by TCRdb to about 2017). Libraries were prepared through the immunoSEQ multiplex PCR assay. A mixture of 60 forward primers for TCR Vbeta segments and 13 reverse primers for TCR Jbeta segments was used in the multiplex PCR. Entries here come from immuneACCESS through TCRdb and include only in-frame sequences with V and J called. Some clones fail to appear in such tables; in the studies checked, an unresolved V gene covers under half of the shortfall, and the cause of the remainder is unknown. For this sample there are some 150,000 clones; under 70% appear just once. Jointly, the top ten make up over 2.5% of the sample. The sequenced sample consisted of PBMCs. The receptors originated from a woman in her 30s in good health and CMV-seropositive.

The chain combines TRBV5-1 with TRBJ2-3; D might be TRBD2 (5 bases). The CDR3 runs to 16 residues. The V gene lost 4 bases and the J gene lost 0 bases, with 15 bases spanning the gap. Germline values: CDR1 SGHRS, CDR2 YFSETQ. The CDR3 DNA reads as TGCGCCAGCAGCATAACTAGTTTAAGGAGCACAGATACGCAGTATTTT. This codes for CASSITSLRSTDTQYF. Together with reference TRBV5-1 and TRBJ2-3, the CDR3 gives the full variable domain: KAGVTQTPRYLIKTRGQQVTLSCSPISGHRSVSWYQQTPGQGLQFLFEYFSETQRNKGNFPGRFSGRQFSNSRSEMNVSTLELGDSALYLCASSITSLRSTDTQYFGPGTRLTVL.

This clone came up once. CDR3 region: CASSFLRWGGQSDTDTQYF. The CDR3, as DNA: TGTGCCAGCAGTTTCTTACGGTGGGGCGGACAATCGGACACAGATACGCAGTATTTT. The chain carries TRBV27 and TRBJ2-3; maybe TRBD1 (5 bases). V was shortened by 3 bases and J by 2 bases, with 24 bases between the two germline ends. This CDR3 has 19 residues. The germline gives CDR1 MNHEY, CDR2 SMNVEV (reference sequence).

The V call is TRBV10-1, the J call TRBJ1-1, with a possible D match to TRBD1 (5 bases). Germline CDR1 WNHNN, CDR2 SYGVQD (reference sequence). This CDR3 region has 14 residues. V was clipped by 7 bases and J by 0 bases, with 12 bases between them. CDR3 in amino acids: CASTRDSLNTEAFF. The CDR3 DNA reads as TGCGCCAGCACGAGGGACTCTTTGAACACTGAAGCTTTCTTT.

The chain uses TRBV11-3 and TRBJ2-3; D is perhaps TRBD2 (5 bases). The germline CDR1 and CDR2 sequences are SGHNT and YENEEA. Trimming removed 5 bases at V and 1 base at J, with 10 bases between. The CDR3 is 14 amino acids. This CDR3 is CASSDHSGTDTQYF. The CDR3 DNA sequence: TGTGCCAGCAGCGACCATAGCGGCACAGATACGCAGTATTTT.

A note on this clone: Other DNA sequences in this specimen translate into the identical CDR3. The chain recombines TRBV15 with TRBJ1-5, with 7 bases identical to TRBD1. The CDR3 contains 15 residues. V was pared by 0 bases and J by 3 bases, with 2 bases of the junction left unmatched. CDR1 is LNHNV, CDR2 YYDKDF, per germline (reference sequence). CDR3 bases: TGTGCCACCAGCAGAGATAGGGGGCTCAATCAGCCCCAGCATTTT. Residues: CATSRDRGLNQPQHF. Together with reference TRBV15 and TRBJ1-5, the CDR3 gives the full variable domain: DAMVIQNPRYQVTQFGKPVTLSCSQTLNHNVMYWYQQKSSQAPKLLFHYYDKDFNNEADTPDNFQSRRPNTSFCFLDIRSPGLGDTAMYLCATSRDRGLNQPQHFGDGTRLSIL.

This sequence joins TRBV2 and TRBJ2-5, with D uncertain. The germline V gene has CDR1 SNHLY and CDR2 FYNNEI. The CDR3 is made up of 13 amino acids. V shed 6 bases and J shed 5 bases, with 13 bases lying between them. CDR3 bases: TGTGCCAGCAGCCCTCACTACCGGGAGACCCAGTACTTC. As protein: CASSPHYRETQYF. The full variable domain, with the rest looked up from reference TRBV2 and TRBJ2-5, is EPEVTQTPSHQVTQMGQEVILRCVPISNHLYFYWYRQILGQKVEFLVSFYNNEISEKSEIFDDQFSVERPDGSNFTLKIRSTKLEDSAMYFCASSPHYRETQYFGPGTRLLVL.

The rearrangement uses TRBV6-5 and TRBJ1-1, with 7 bases lining up with TRBD1. J lost 0 bases, V lost 6 bases, and 4 bases had no gene match. Germline CDR1 reads MNHEY; CDR2 reads SVGAGI. The CDR3 covers 14 residues. CDR3 in amino acids: CASRNRGMNTEAFF. CDR3 nucleotide sequence: TGTGCCAGCAGAAACAGGGGTATGAACACTGAAGCTTTCTTT.

This sequence joins TRBV19 and TRBJ1-2; D might be TRBD1 (5 bases). Germline V gene sequence: CDR1 LNHDA, CDR2 SQIVND (reference sequence). The CDR3 runs 15 residues. With 1 base removed from V and 4 bases from J, the gap between germline ends came to 13 bases. CDR3 nucleotides: TGTGCCAGTAGTATAGTACTTGGGGGGTCCTATGGCTACACCTTC. Translation: CASSIVLGGSYGYTF. The full variable domain, rest sourced from reference TRBV19 and TRBJ1-2, is DGGITQSPKYLFRKEGQNVTLSCEQNLNHDAMYWYRQDPGQGLRLIYYSQIVNDFQKGDIAEGYSVSREKKESFPLTVTSAQKNPTAFYLCASSIVLGGSYGYTFGSGTRLTVV.

This chain's CDR3 is CASSRLAGGETQYF. The CDR3 DNA follows: TGTGCCAGCAGCCGGTTAGCGGGAGGAGAGACCCAGTACTTC. The rearrangement links TRBV14 to TRBJ2-5, with 10 bases matching TRBD2. The CDR3 has 14 amino acids. The germline V gene encodes CDR1 SGHDN and CDR2 FVKESK. The trim removed 4 bases at V and 4 bases at J, leaving 3 bases unmatched.

This clone appeared a single time. V is TRBV19 and J is TRBJ2-3; weak D call: TRBD2 (6 bases). V lost 6 bases, J lost 0 bases, and 19 bases lay in between. The CDR3 has 17 amino acids. From germline, CDR1 is LNHDA and CDR2 SQIVND (reference sequence). The CDR3 bases are TGTGCCAGTAGCACGACCTTGCGGGGATTTAGCACAGATACGCAGTATTTT. It is translated as CASSTTLRGFSTDTQYF.

The gene calls are TRBV5-1 and TRBJ1-2; 9 nucleotides line up with TRBD1. Germline values: CDR1 SGHRS, CDR2 YFSETQ. The CDR3 totals 14 residues. Unmatched junction bases numbered 8, after V lost 3 bases and J lost 8 bases. CDR3 sequence (DNA): TGCGCCAGCAGCTGGGGACAGGGCCAAGGAGGCTACACCTTC. The encoded protein is CASSWGQGQGGYTF.

The CDR3 loop is CASQTGTGNSPLHF. The CDR3 bases are TGTGCCAGCCAGACCGGGACAGGGAATTCACCCCTCCACTTT. The V call is TRBV19, the J call TRBJ1-6; 9 bases agree with TRBD1. The CDR3 runs 14 residues. Germline V gene lookup returns CDR1 LNHDA and CDR2 SQIVND (reference sequence). V lost 9 bases, J lost 7 bases, and 7 bases stayed unmatched.

This sequence joins TRBV28 and TRBJ2-5; D ambiguous. V lost 8 bases to trimming and J lost 2 bases, with 18 bases between them. The germline CDR1 and CDR2 sequences are MDHEN and SYDVKM. CDR3 length equals 15 residues. This chain's CDR3 is CASGSPAETQETQYF. The CDR3 DNA sequence: TGTGCCAGCGGCTCCCCTGCGGAGACTCAAGAGACCCAGTACTTC. Drawing the rest from reference TRBV28 and TRBJ2-5, the complete variable domain is DVKVTQSSRYLVKRTGEKVFLECVQDMDHENMFWYRQDPGLGLRLIYFSYDVKMKEKGDIPEGYSVSREKKERFSLILESASTNQTSMYLCASGSPAETQETQYFGPGTRLLVL.

This clone was counted only a few times. The V call is TRBV4-1, the J call TRBJ1-1; D ambiguous. Germline CDR1 and CDR2: MGHRA and YSYEKL. The V gene lost 6 bases and the J gene lost 1 base, with 9 bases spanning the gap. The CDR3 sequence is 13 residues long. CDR3 nucleotides: TGCGCCAGCAGGGCGAACAGGAACACTGAAGCTTTCTTT. Translating gives CASRANRNTEAFF.

The J gene is TRBJ2-7, the V gene TRBV19; 8 nucleotides align to TRBD2. The germline CDR1 and CDR2 sequences are LNHDA and SQIVND (reference sequence). The CDR3 contains 14 residues. V lost 3 bases and J lost 2; bases outside the gene matches: 3. CDR3 sequence: CASSITSGPYEQYF. DNA of the CDR3: TGTGCCAGTAGTATCACTAGCGGACCCTACGAGCAGTACTTC.

This clone has more than one count but fewer than ten. The DNA of the CDR3 is TGTGCCAGCAGCTTGTTTCAGGGTCCCTACAATGAGCAGTTCTTC. This translates into CASSLFQGPYNEQFF. The rearrangement links TRBV5-6 to TRBJ2-1, with D tentatively TRBD1 (5 bases). The CDR3 spans 15 residues. The germline V and J ends were trimmed by 1 base and 2 bases, with 10 bases remaining between them. Germline CDR1 SGHDT, CDR2 YYEEEE.

This chain links TRBV5-6 with TRBJ2-4, with D possibly matching TRBD2 (5 bases). The CDR3 has 15 amino acids. Per the germline V gene, CDR1 is SGHDT and CDR2 is YYEEEE. The V and J ends lost 0 bases and 0 bases respectively, with 7 bases between them. The CDR3 bases are TGTGCCAGCAGCTTGGTAGCGCTAGCCAAAAACATTCAGTACTTC. This translates into CASSLVALAKNIQYF. The variable domain in full, with the rest retrieved from reference TRBV5-6 and TRBJ2-4, is DAGVTQSPTHLIKTRGQQVTLRCSPKSGHDTVSWYQQALGQGPQFIFQYYEEEERQRGNFPDRFSGHQFPNYSSELNVNALLLGDSALYLCASSLVALAKNIQYFGAGTRLSVL.

This clone occurred a few times. The rearrangement uses TRBV10-2 and TRBJ2-7, with a weak D call TRBD2 (6 bases). Trimming removed 5 bases at V and 0 bases at J, with 11 bases between. The CDR3 is 14 amino acids. CDR1 and CDR2 from the germline V gene are WSHSY and SAAADI. For the CDR3, the DNA is TGCGCCAGCAGTACGGGAGCAAGCTCCTACGAGCAGTACTTC. It specifies CASSTGASSYEQYF.

The chain links TRBV5-6 to TRBJ2-7; possible D gene TRBD1, 6 bases. CDR3 length equals 14 residues. CDR1 and CDR2 (germline): SGHDT, YYEEEE. The V end was cut by 0 bases, the J end by 6 bases, with 13 bases between. CDR3 DNA sequence: TGTGCCAGCAGCTTGGCGGGACATCTAACCGAGCAGTACTTC. Its translation is CASSLAGHLTEQYF.

The chain has TRBV28 and TRBJ1-2; tentative D call: TRBD1 (5 bases). The germline CDR1 and CDR2 sequences are MDHEN and SYDVKM. CDR3 length equals 16 residues. The germline V and J ends were trimmed by 7 bases and 4 bases, with 22 bases remaining between them. The CDR3 loop reads CASTGGTDSLLYGYTF. The CDR3 bases are TGTGCCAGCACCGGGGGTACTGACAGCTTACTCTATGGCTACACCTTC.

The rearrangement links TRBV29-1 to TRBJ1-4; TRBD1 might be the D (6 bases). This CDR3 is built from 13 residues. V was trimmed by 7 bases and J by 4 bases, leaving 13 bases between them. CDR1 is SQVTM, CDR2 ANQGSEA, per germline. In DNA, the CDR3 is TGCAGCGCACTGGGAGGGGGTAATGAAAAACTGTTTTTT. It specifies CSALGGGNEKLFF.

This chain connects TRBV2 to TRBJ1-4, with TRBD1 matching over 9 bases. CDR3 length: 16 amino acids. Per the germline V gene, CDR1 is SNHLY and CDR2 is FYNNEI. Trimming at V came to 7 bases and at J to 1 base, leaving 7 bases not matched to a gene. CDR3 amino acids: CASNWDRVITNEKLFF. Here the CDR3 DNA reads TGTGCCAGCAATTGGGACAGGGTTATAACTAATGAAAAACTGTTTTTT.

This chain links TRBV29-1 with TRBJ2-7; a weak D match, TRBD1 (5 bases). The germline V gene encodes CDR1 SQVTM and CDR2 ANQGSEA. Trimming shortened V by 6 bases and J by 2 bases, and 17 bases separated the two germline ends. The CDR3 runs 14 residues. The CDR3 spells CSVADSHPAYEQYF. The CDR3, as DNA: TGCAGCGTAGCCGACAGTCACCCAGCCTACGAGCAGTACTTC.

The chain has TRBV6-5 and TRBJ1-4; D ambiguous. Germline V gene data show CDR1 as MNHEY and CDR2 as SVGAGI. CDR3 length equals 14 residues. V lost 8 bases and J 7 bases, leaving 17 bases between the germline ends. The CDR3 DNA is TGTGCCAGCGCCCCCTCGGTCCTCCCTGAAAAACTGTTTTTT. This codes for CASAPSVLPEKLFF.

The CDR3 region has the DNA TGTGCCAGCAGTCCCAGGACAGTTAGCTCCTATAATTCACCCCTCCACTTT. It specifies CASSPRTVSSYNSPLHF. The chain employs TRBV27 and TRBJ1-6; weak D call: TRBD1 (6 bases). The CDR3 consists of 17 residues. Trimming stripped 5 bases from V and 0 bases from J, with 14 bases between. The germline gives CDR1 MNHEY, CDR2 SMNVEV (reference sequence).

The chain recombines TRBV13 with TRBJ2-5; 10 nucleotides line up with TRBD1. Germline CDR1 reads PRHDT; CDR2 reads FYEKMQ (reference sequence). The ends lost 5 bases at V and 5 bases at J; junction bases unmatched: 8. The CDR3 has 15 residues. The CDR3 DNA reads as TGTGCCAGCAGCCCCACGGGACAGGGGTTGGAGACCCAGTACTTC. Protein product: CASSPTGQGLETQYF.

The sample holds a few counts of this clone. The chain joins TRBV11-3 to TRBJ2-5, with D perhaps matching TRBD2 (5 bases). The CDR3 is made up of 17 amino acids. The germline V and J ends were trimmed by 5 bases and 1 base, with 20 bases remaining between them. CDR1 SGHNT and CDR2 YENEEA come from the germline V gene. The CDR3 DNA is TGTGCCAGCAGCGCCCCCCGGGGTGCAGGTTCCCAAGAGACCCAGTACTTC. Translating it yields CASSAPRGAGSQETQYF.

This clone came up once. The chain joins TRBV5-1 to TRBJ2-7; a possible D gene is TRBD1 (5 bases). The CDR3 is made up of 15 amino acids. V gave up 2 bases and J gave up 1 base, with 13 bases separating them. Germline CDR1 is SGHRS and CDR2 is YFSETQ. The CDR3 sequence: CASSLTPGRSYEQYF. The CDR3 DNA sequence: TGCGCCAGCAGCTTAACCCCAGGGCGATCCTACGAGCAGTACTTC.

The DNA of the CDR3 is TGCGCCAGCAACGACGGGACAGACACTGAAGCTTTCTTT. As protein: CASNDGTDTEAFF. V and J are TRBV5-1 and TRBJ1-1, with 7 bases that match TRBD1. This CDR3 is built from 13 residues. Germline trimming cut 6 bases from V and 3 bases from J; bases unmatched to any gene: 5. Germline lookup yields CDR1 SGHRS and CDR2 YFSETQ.

The chain recombines TRBV4-2 with TRBJ2-3, with 7 bases lining up with TRBD2. The CDR3 covers 15 residues. Trimming at V came to 4 bases and at J to 2 bases, leaving 6 bases not matched to a gene. Germline assignment: CDR1 LGHNA and CDR2 YNFKEQ. As DNA, the CDR3 is TGTGCCAGCAGCCCCCAGGGAGGGACCACAGATACGCAGTATTTT. Translating gives CASSPQGGTTDTQYF.

In the case of this clone: Distinct nucleotide sequences in the sample also encode this CDR3. The chain combines TRBV13 with TRBJ2-3; weak D call: TRBD2 (5 bases). Germline V CDR1 and CDR2: PRHDT, FYEKMQ (reference sequence). V shed 4 bases and J shed 0 bases, with 11 bases lying between them. The CDR3 has 15 amino acids. As DNA, the CDR3 is TGTGCCAGCAGCTCCCGGACTGGTAGCACAGATACGCAGTATTTT. Amino acids: CASSSRTGSTDTQYF.

The CDR3 protein is CASSYHRGTEAFF. The CDR3 nucleotides read TGTGCCAGCAGCTACCACAGGGGCACTGAAGCTTTCTTT. The rearrangement uses TRBV28 and TRBJ1-1; 7 bases line up with TRBD1. The CDR3 has 13 amino acids. Germline lookup yields CDR1 MDHEN and CDR2 SYDVKM. The V segment lost 6 bases and the J segment 4 bases; nucleotides outside the gene matches: 5.